A selection of T cell receptor beta chains follows, all from one sample in a study of cytomegalovirus exposure and HLA in healthy donors. Assay: immunoSEQ multiplex PCR; the TCRdb copy retains only in-frame clones and omits some. The table lists some 140,000 clones, roughly nine tenths of them singletons. Specimen: PBMCs. The receptors here all came from a young man in good health and CMV-seronegative. CDR3s include the opening cysteine and the closing phenylalanine or tryptophan. The D gene is left open where the match is weak. Expanded clones get a size class; other rows say once, few or many, or leave the size out.

size: .; D: TRBD2; J: TRBJ2-5; V: TRBV19; DNA: TGTGCCAGTAGTATCGGGGGGGCCTCCCAAGAGACCCAGTACTTC; CDR3: CASSIGGASQETQYF
size: .; D: .; J: TRBJ2-5; V: TRBV7-7; DNA: TGTGCCAGCAGCTCCCCAGGGTTAGAGACCCAGTACTTC; CDR3: CASSSPGLETQYF
size: .; D: TRBD1; J: TRBJ1-5; V: TRBV30; DNA: TGTGCCTGGAGTCCCCCCGGACAGGGCAATCAGCCCCAGCATTTT; CDR3: CAWSPPGQGNQPQHF
size: .; D: .; J: TRBJ1-4; V: TRBV12-5; DNA: TGTGCTAGTGGTTTGGTGGCTGGCCAGTTTAATGAAAAACTGTTTTTT; CDR3: CASGLVAGQFNEKLFF
size: once; D: .; J: TRBJ2-2; V: TRBV7-7; DNA: TGTGCCAGCGCCGAGATTACAGGGAACACCGGGGAGCTGTTTTTT; CDR3: CASAEITGNTGELFF
size: once; D: .; J: TRBJ1-2; V: TRBV27; DNA: TGTGCCAGCAGTTTATCGGCCTTAGGGGTTTTAGGGGGCTACACCTTC; CDR3: CASSLSALGVLGGYTF
size: .; D: .; J: TRBJ2-3; V: TRBV20-1; DNA: TGCAGTGCCAACCCAAGCGTTACGCAGTATTTT; CDR3: CSANPSVTQYF
size: .; D: TRBD1; J: TRBJ1-4; V: TRBV10-3; DNA: TGTGCCTCCCGGGACAGACGTAATGAAAAACTGTTTTTT; CDR3: CASRDRRNEKLFF
size: .; D: .; J: TRBJ1-2; V: TRBV28; DNA: TGTGCCAGCAGTTTTGGGACATTTTATGGCTACACCTTC; CDR3: CASSFGTFYGYTF
size: once; D: TRBD1; J: TRBJ2-3; V: TRBV7-8; DNA: TGTGCCAGCAGCTTTCCCAGCAGGGGGCTAACAGATACGCAGTATTTT; CDR3: CASSFPSRGLTDTQYF
size: few; D: .; J: TRBJ2-2; V: TRBV30; DNA: TGTGCCTGGAAAGGACAGCCCGGGGAGCTGTTTTTT; CDR3: CAWKGQPGELFF
size: .; D: .; J: TRBJ2-1; V: TRBV18; DNA: TGTGCCAGCTCACGAACCTACGCAAATGATAACAATGAGCAGTTCTTC; CDR3: CASSRTYANDNNEQFF
size: .; D: TRBD2; J: TRBJ2-7; V: TRBV5-1; DNA: TGCGCCAGCAGCTTACAGGGAGCGGGAGGGCCGAGCTCCTACGAGCAGTACTTC; CDR3: CASSLQGAGGPSSYEQYF
size: .; D: TRBD1; J: TRBJ2-3; V: TRBV18; DNA: TGTGCCAGCTCACGGGTTGCCCCGGGACAGGGGTTCACAGATACGCAGTATTTT; CDR3: CASSRVAPGQGFTDTQYF
size: .; D: TRBD2; J: TRBJ2-7; V: TRBV18; DNA: TGTGCCAGCTCACCTCCGGGACTAGCGCCCTCCTACGAGCAGTACTTC; CDR3: CASSPPGLAPSYEQYF